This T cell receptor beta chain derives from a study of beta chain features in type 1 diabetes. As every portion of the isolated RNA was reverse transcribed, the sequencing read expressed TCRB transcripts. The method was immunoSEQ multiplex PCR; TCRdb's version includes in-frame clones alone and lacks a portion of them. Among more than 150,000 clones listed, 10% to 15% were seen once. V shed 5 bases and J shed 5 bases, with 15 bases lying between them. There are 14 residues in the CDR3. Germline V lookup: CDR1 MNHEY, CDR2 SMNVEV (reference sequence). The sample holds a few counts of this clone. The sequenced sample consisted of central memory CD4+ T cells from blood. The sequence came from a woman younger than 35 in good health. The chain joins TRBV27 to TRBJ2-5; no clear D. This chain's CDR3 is CASSPTNTVETQYF. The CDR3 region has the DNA TGTGCCAGCAGTCCCACCAACACAGTGGAGACCCAGTACTTC.